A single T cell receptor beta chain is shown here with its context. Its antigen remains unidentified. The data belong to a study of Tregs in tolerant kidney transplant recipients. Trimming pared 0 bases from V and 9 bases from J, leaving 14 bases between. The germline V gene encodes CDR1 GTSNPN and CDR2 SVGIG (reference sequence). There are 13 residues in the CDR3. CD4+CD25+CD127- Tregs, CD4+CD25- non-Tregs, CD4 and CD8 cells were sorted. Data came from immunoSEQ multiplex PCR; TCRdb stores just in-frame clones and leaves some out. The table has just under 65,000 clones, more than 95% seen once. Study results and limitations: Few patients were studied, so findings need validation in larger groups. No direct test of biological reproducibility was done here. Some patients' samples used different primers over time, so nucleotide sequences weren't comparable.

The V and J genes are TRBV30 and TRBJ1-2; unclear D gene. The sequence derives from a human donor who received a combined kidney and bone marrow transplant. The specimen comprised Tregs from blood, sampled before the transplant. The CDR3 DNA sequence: TGTGCCTGGAGTGTTCCGAAGACTAGAAGCTACACCTTC. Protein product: CAWSVPKTRSYTF.